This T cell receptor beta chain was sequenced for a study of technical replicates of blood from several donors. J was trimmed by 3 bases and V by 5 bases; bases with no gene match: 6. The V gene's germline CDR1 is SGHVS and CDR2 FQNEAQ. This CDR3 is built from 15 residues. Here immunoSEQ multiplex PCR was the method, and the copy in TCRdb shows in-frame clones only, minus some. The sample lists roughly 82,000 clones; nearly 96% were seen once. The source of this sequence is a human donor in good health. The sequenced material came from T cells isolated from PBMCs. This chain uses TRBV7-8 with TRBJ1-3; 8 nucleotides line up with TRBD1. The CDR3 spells CASSDGQGFGNTIYF. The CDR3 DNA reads TGTGCCAGCAGCGACGGACAGGGTTTTGGAAACACCATATATTTT.